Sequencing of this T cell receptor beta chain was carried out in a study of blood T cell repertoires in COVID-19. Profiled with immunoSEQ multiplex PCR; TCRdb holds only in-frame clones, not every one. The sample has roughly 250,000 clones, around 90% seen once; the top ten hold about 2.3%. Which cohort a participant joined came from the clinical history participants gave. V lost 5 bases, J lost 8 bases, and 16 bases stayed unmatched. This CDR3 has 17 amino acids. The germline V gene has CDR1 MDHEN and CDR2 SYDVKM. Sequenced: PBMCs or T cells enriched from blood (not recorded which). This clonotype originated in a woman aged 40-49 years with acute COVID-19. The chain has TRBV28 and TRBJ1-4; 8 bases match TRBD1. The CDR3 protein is CASSPPMDRVGREKLFF. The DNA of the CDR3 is TGTGCCAGCAGTCCCCCCATGGACAGGGTGGGACGGGAAAAACTGTTTTTT.